The rows below give T cell receptor beta chains drawn from one sample of a study of T-cell memory formation after mild COVID-19. TCRdb fed the 5' RACE reads into MiXCR, producing one record per CDR3 protein. The data show approximately 44,000 distinct CDR3 sequences, roughly 8% seen once. Source material: PBMCs or a T cell subset sorted from them (not recorded which). These receptors were taken from a man between 18 and 29 years old who had mild COVID-19 (a few samples of this study predate the infection). Cell type and time point are not known. CDR3s include the opening cysteine and the closing phenylalanine or tryptophan. Each record gives: D gene, clone size, V gene, J gene, CDR3 protein, CDR3 DNA. D genes are given only for firm matches. The size field is filled for only some rows; it gives once, few, many or a size class.

.	.	TRBV9	TRBJ1-6	CASSVSPGTDNSPLHF	TGTGCCAGCAGCGTTAGCCCGGGGACGGATAATTCACCCCTCCACTTT
.	.	TRBV27	TRBJ2-5	CASSAWQREKTQYF	TGTGCCAGCAGTGCTTGGCAGCGCGAGAAGACCCAGTACTTC
.	.	TRBV6-2/TRBV6-3	TRBJ1-1	CASSYSARTHTEAFF	TGTGCCAGCAGTTACTCAGCTCGCACGCACACTGAAGCTTTCTTT
.	few	TRBV5-1	TRBJ2-7	CASSFGQSSYEQYF	TGCGCCAGCAGCTTCGGACAGAGCTCCTACGAGCAGTACTTC
.	many	TRBV9	TRBJ2-1	CASRQVSSYNEQFF	TGTGCCAGCAGGCAGGTTAGCTCCTACAATGAGCAGTTCTTC
TRBD1	many	TRBV7-2	TRBJ2-3	CASSLGDSVITDTQYF	TGTGCCAGCAGCCTCGGGGACAGCGTGATTACAGATACGCAGTATTTT
TRBD2	.	TRBV7-9	TRBJ2-3	CASSVLAGGFTDTQYF	TGTGCCAGCAGCGTACTAGCGGGGGGATTCACAGATACGCAGTATTTT
TRBD2	few	TRBV7-2	TRBJ2-1	CASRLLAGYNEQFF	TGTGCCAGCAGACTACTAGCGGGGTACAATGAGCAGTTCTTC
.	.	TRBV5-1	TRBJ1-2	CASSLVRARGYGYTF	TGCGCCAGCAGCTTGGTTAGGGCCAGGGGCTATGGCTACACCTTC
.	.	TRBV18	TRBJ2-1	CASTRSNPEQQFF	TGTGCCAGCACGCGTTCAAACCCGGAACAGCAGTTCTTC